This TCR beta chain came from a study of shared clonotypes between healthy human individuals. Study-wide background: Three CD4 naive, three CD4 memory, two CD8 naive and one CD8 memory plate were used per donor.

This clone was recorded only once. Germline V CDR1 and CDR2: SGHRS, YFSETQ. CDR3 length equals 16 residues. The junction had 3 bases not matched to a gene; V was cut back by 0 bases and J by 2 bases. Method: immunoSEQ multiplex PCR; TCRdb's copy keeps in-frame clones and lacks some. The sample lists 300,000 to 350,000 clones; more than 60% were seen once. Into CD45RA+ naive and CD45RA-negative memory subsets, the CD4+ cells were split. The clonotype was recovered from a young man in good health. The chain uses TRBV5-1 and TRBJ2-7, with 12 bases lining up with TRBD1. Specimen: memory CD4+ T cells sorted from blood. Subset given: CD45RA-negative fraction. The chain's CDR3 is CASSLAGTGGAYEQYF. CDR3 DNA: TGCGCCAGCAGCTTGGCCGGGACAGGGGGCGCCTACGAGCAGTACTTC.